This T cell receptor (beta chain) was sequenced during a study of somatic mutations in cytotoxic T cells in rheumatoid arthritis. This clone was detected only a few times. Its antigen is currently unknown. Findings and caveats of the study: Antigens bound by the expanded CD8+ clones were not identified. Relative to age-matched healthy controls, rheumatoid arthritis patients did not differ significantly in CD8+ T-cell clonality.

Generated by immunoSEQ multiplex PCR, the TCRdb table keeps only in-frame clones and is missing some. The table includes about 18,000 clones, around 79% detected once. The V end lost 4 bases, the J end lost 1 base, and 9 bases lay between the germline ends. The CDR3 covers 14 residues. Germline values: CDR1 MRHNA, CDR2 SNTAGT. Input material: CD8+ T cells sorted from blood. V and J are TRBV6-4 and TRBJ2-3; D is perhaps TRBD1 or TRBD2 (5 bases each). The sequence derives from a woman in her sixties or seventies in good health. CDR3 sequence (DNA): TGTGCCAGCAGTGTACGGGGCGGCACAGATACGCAGTATTTT. Translation: CASSVRGGTDTQYF.